Sequencing of this TCR beta chain was carried out in a study of T cells after yellow fever vaccination. For the study at large: Each low-cell-number fraction was prepared by means of SMART-Seq v4 Ultra Low Input. Broader study findings: Reappearance after the booster was seen for most primary-vaccination clones, at 95% to 97% CD4 and around 88% CD8. A minor fraction of clonotypes spanned both CD4 and CD8 compartments.

TCRdb called the 5' RACE reads again in MiXCR, with one record for every CDR3 protein. The table records around 150,000 distinct CDR3 sequences, 6% to 7.5% of them present only once. This clonotype has a count of ten or more. The antigen remains unidentified. The receptor was derived from a young man who received the YFV17D yellow fever vaccine. Material: CD4+ T cells sorted from PBMCs, obtained about 5 days after the first yellow fever vaccination.

CDR3 in DNA: TGCGCCAGCAGACCGATCTCAATTAGCGGGGAGCTGTTTTTT. Translated, it gives CASRPISISGELFF. This sequence joins TRBV5-1 and TRBJ2-2; unclear D gene. Germline lookup yields CDR1 SGHRS and CDR2 YFSETQ. Trimming pared 5 bases from V and 7 bases from J, leaving 15 bases between. The CDR3 is made up of 14 amino acids.